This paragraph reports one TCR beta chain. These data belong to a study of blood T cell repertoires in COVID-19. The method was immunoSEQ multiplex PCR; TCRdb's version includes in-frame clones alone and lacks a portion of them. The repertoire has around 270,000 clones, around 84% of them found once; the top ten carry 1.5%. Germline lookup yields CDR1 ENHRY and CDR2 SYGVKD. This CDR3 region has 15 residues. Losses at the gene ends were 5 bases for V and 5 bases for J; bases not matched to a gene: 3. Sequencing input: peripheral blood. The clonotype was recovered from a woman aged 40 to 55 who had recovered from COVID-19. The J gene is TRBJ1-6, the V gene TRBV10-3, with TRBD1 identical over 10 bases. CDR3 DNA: TGTGCCATCAGTAGACAGGGGGCGGATAATTCACCCCTCCACTTT. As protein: CAISRQGADNSPLHF.